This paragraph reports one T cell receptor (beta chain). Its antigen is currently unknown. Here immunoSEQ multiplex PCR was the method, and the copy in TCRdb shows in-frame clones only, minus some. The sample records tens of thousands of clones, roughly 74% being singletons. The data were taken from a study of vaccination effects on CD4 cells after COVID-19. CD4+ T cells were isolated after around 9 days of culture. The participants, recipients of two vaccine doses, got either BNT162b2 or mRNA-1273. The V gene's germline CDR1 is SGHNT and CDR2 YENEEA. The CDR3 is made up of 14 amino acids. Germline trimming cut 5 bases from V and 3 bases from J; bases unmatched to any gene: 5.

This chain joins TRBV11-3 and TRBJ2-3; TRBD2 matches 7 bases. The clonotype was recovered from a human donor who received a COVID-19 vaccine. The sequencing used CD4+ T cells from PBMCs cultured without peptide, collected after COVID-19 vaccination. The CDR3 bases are TGTGCCAGCAGCCATCGGGGGGAGACAGATACGCAGTATTTT. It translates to CASSHRGETDTQYF.